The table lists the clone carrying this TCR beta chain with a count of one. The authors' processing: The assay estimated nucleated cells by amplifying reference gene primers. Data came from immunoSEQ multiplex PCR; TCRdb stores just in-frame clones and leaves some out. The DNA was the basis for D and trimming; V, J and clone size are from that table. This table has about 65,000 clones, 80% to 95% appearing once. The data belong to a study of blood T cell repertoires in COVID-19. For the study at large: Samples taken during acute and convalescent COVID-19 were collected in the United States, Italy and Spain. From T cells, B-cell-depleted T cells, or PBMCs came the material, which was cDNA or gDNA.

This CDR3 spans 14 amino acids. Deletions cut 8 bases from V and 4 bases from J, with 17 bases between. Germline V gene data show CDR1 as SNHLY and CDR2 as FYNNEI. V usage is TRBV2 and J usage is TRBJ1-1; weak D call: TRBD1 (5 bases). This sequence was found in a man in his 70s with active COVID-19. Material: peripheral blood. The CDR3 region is CASWSGAWITEAFF. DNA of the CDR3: TGTGCCAGCTGGAGCGGGGCATGGATCACTGAAGCTTTCTTT.